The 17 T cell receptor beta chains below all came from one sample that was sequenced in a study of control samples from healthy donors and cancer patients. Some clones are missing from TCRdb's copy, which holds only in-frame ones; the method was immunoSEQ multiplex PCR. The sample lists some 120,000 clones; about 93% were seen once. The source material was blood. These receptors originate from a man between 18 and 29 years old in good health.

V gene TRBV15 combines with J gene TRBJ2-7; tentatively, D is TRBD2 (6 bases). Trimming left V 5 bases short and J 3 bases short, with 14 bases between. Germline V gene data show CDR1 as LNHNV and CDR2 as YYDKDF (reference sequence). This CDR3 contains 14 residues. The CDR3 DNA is TGTGCCACCAGCTGGGGGTCGGGAGTCTACGAGCAGTACTTC. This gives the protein CATSWGSGVYEQYF.

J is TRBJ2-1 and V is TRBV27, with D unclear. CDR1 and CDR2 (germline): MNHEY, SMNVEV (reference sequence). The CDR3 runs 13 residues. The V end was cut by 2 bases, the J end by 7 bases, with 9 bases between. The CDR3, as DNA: TGTGCCAGCAGTTTAGCGGCGCGAAATGAGCAGTTCTTC. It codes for CASSLAARNEQFF.

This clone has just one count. CDR3 DNA sequence: TGTGCCAGCAACGGGGACGGATACAATGAGCAGTTCTTC. Translation: CASNGDGYNEQFF. This chain links TRBV27 with TRBJ2-1; possibly TRBD1 or TRBD2 for D (5 bases each). The CDR3 length is 13 residues. The V end lost 7 bases, the J end lost 4 bases, and 11 bases lay between the germline ends. The V gene's germline CDR1 is MNHEY and CDR2 SMNVEV (reference sequence).

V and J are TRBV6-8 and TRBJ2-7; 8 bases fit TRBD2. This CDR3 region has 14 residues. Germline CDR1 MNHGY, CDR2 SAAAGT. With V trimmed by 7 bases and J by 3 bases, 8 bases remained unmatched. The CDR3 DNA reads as TGTGCCAGCACCAGACTAGCGCCTAGCTACGAGCAGTACGTC. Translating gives CASTRLAPSYEQYV.

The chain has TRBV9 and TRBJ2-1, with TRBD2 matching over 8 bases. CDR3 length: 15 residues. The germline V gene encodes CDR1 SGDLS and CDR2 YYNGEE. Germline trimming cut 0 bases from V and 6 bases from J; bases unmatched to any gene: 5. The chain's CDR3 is CASSVGTSSGNEQFF. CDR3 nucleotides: TGTGCCAGCAGCGTAGGGACTAGCTCGGGCAATGAGCAGTTCTTC.

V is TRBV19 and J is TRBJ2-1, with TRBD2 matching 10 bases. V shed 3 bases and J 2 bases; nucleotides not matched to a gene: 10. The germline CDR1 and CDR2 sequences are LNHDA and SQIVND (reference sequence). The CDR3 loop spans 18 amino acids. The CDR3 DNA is TGTGCCAGTAGTATTACGGCTAGCGGGGGCCCAGCCTACAATGAGCAGTTCTTC. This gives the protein CASSITASGGPAYNEQFF.

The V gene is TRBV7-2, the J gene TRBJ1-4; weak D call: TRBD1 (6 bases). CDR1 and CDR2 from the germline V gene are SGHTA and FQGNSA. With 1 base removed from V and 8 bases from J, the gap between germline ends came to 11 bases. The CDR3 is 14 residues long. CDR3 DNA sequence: TGTGCCAGCAGCTTAGGGGGGCGGGGAGAAAAACTGTTTTTT. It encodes CASSLGGRGEKLFF.

The CDR3, as DNA: TGTGCCAGCAGCCCAGACAGAACAGATACGCAGTATTTT. It codes for CASSPDRTDTQYF. V usage is TRBV11-1 and J usage is TRBJ2-3; possibly TRBD1 for D (5 bases). V gave up 5 bases and J gave up 3 bases, with 9 bases separating them. CDR1 is SGHAT and CDR2 is FQDESV in the germline V gene (reference sequence). The CDR3 extends over 13 amino acids.

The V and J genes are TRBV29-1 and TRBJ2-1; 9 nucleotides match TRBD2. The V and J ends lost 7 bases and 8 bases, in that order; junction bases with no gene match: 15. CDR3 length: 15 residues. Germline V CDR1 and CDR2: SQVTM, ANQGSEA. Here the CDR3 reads CSATDPGLAGDEQFF. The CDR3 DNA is TGCAGCGCGACCGATCCGGGACTAGCTGGAGATGAGCAGTTCTTC.

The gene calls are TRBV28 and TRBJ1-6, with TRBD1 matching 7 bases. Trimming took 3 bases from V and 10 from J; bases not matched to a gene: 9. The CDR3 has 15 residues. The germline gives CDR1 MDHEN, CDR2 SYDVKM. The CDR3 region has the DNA TGTGCCAGCAGTTTTTTTACAGGGGCCAAGTCACCCCTCCACTTT. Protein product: CASSFFTGAKSPLHF.

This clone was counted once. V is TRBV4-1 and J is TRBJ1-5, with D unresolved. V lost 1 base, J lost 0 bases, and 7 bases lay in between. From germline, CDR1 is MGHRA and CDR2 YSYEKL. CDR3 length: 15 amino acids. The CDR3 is CASSQGLVSNQPQHF. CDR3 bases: TGCGCCAGCAGCCAAGGGTTGGTTAGCAATCAGCCCCAGCATTTT.

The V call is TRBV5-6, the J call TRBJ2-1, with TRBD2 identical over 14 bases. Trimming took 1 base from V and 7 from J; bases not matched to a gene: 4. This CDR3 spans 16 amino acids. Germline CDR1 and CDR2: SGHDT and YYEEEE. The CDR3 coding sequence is TGTGCCAGCAGCTTGTCGGGACTAGCGGGAGTGAATGAGCAGTTCTTC. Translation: CASSLSGLAGVNEQFF. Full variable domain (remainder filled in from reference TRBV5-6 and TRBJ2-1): DAGVTQSPTHLIKTRGQQVTLRCSPKSGHDTVSWYQQALGQGPQFIFQYYEEEERQRGNFPDRFSGHQFPNYSSELNVNALLLGDSALYLCASSLSGLAGVNEQFFGPGTRLTVL.

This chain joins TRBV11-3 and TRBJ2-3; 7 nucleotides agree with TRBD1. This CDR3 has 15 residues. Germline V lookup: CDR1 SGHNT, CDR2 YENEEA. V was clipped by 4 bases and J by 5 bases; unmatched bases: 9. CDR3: CASSSRQGAGDTQYF. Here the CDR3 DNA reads TGTGCCAGCAGCTCGAGACAGGGAGCCGGAGATACGCAGTATTTT.

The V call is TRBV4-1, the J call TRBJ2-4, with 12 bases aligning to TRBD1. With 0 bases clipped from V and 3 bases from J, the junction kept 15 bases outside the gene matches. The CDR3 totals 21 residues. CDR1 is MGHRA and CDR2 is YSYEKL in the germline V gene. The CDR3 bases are TGCGCCAGCAGCCAAGATCTGTCCGGGACAGGGGGCACAGAGGTCAAAAACATTCAGTACTTC. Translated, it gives CASSQDLSGTGGTEVKNIQYF.

This CDR3 reads CATTGGGPRSYNEQFF. The CDR3 DNA sequence: TGTGCCACCACAGGGGGGGGACCGAGGTCCTACAATGAGCAGTTCTTC. The chain links TRBV10-3 to TRBJ2-1; D may be TRBD1 (8 bases). Per germline, CDR1 ENHRY and CDR2 SYGVKD. The CDR3 covers 16 residues. The V end was cut by 10 bases, the J end by 1 base, with 20 bases between.

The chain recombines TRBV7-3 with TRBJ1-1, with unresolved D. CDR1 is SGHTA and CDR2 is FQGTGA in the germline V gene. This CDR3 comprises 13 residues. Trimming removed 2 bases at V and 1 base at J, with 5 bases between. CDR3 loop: CASSLSANTEAFF. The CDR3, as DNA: TGTGCCAGCAGCTTATCAGCGAACACTGAAGCTTTCTTT.

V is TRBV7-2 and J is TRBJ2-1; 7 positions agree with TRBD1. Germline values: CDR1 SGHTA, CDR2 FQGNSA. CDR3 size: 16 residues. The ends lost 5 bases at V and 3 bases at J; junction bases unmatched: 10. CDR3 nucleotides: TGTGCCAGCAGCCTTAGACAGGGCGGGTTCTACAATGAGCAGTTCTTC. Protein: CASSLRQGGFYNEQFF.